What follows is one T cell receptor (beta chain) and its context. This entry is derived from a study of blood T cell repertoires in COVID-19. Whole-study context: Donors in the United States, Italy and Spain gave samples during acute or convalescent COVID-19. T cells, B-cell-depleted T cells, or PBMCs provided the cDNA or gDNA that served as material.

The CDR3 sequence is 14 residues long. The V end was cut by 7 bases, the J end by 2 bases, with 12 bases between. CDR1 is LNHDA, CDR2 SQIVND, per germline (reference sequence). The authors' processing: It was from reference gene primer amplification that nucleated cell counts were estimated. The protocol was immunoSEQ multiplex PCR, while the TCRdb copy is restricted to in-frame clones and leaves out a portion. For V, J and clone size, that table is used; D and trimming come from the DNA. The repertoire consists of roughly 61,000 clones, with 70% to 75% occurring once and the leading ten covering roughly 13%.

Sequenced: peripheral blood. The rearrangement links TRBV19 to TRBJ1-3, with TRBD1 as a possible D gene (5 bases). This TCR derives from a woman aged 70 to 79 with acute or convalescent COVID-19. The CDR3 coding sequence is TGTGCCAGTAAGGTCGGGGGAGCTGGAAACACCATATATTTT. Residues: CASKVGGAGNTIYF.